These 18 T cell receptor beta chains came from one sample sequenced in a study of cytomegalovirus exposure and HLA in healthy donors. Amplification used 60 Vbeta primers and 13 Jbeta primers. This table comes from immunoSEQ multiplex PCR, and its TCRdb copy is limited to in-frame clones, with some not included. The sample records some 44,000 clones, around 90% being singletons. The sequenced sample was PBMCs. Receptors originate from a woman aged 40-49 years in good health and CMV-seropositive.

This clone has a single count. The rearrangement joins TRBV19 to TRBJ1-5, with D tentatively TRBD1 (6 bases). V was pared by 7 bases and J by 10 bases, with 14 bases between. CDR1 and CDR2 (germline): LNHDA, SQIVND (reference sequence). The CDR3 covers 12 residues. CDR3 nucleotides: TGTGCCAGTAAGGGACAAGTTGGTCCCCAGCATTTT. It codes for CASKGQVGPQHF.

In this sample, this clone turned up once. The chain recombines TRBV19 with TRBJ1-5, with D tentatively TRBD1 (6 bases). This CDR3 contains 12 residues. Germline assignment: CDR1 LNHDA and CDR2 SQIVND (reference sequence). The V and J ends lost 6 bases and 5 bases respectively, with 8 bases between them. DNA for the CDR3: TGTGCCAGTAGGCGGACAGATCAGCCCCAGCATTTT. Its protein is CASRRTDQPQHF.

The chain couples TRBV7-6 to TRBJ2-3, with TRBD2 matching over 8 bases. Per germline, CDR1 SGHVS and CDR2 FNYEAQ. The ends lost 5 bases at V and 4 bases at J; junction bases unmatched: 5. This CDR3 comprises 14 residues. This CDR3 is CASSRGTSADTQYF. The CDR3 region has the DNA TGTGCCAGCAGCCGCGGGACTAGTGCAGATACGCAGTATTTT. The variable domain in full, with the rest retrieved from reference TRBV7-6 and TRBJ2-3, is GAGVSQSPRYKVTKRGQDVALRCDPISGHVSLYWYRQALGQGPEFLTYFNYEAQQDKSGLPNDRFSAERPEGSISTLTIQRTEQRDSAMYRCASSRGTSADTQYFGPGTRLTVL.

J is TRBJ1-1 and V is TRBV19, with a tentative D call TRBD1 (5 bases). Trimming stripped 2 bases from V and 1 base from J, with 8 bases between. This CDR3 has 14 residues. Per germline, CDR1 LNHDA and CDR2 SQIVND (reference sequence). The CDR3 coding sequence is TGTGCCAGTAGTATAACTGACAGGAACACTGAAGCTTTCTTT. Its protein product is CASSITDRNTEAFF.

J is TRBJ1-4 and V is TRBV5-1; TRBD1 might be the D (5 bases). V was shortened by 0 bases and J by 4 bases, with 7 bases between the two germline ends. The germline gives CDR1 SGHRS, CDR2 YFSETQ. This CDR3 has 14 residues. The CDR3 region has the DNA TGCGCCAGCAGCTTGGCCAGGGATAATGAAAAACTGTTTTTT. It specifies CASSLARDNEKLFF.

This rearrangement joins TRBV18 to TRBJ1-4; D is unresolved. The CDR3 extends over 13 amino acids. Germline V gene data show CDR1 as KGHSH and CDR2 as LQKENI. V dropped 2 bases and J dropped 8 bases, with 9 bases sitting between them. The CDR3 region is CASSPGLQEKLFF. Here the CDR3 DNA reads TGTGCCAGCTCACCAGGACTTCAGGAAAAACTGTTTTTT.

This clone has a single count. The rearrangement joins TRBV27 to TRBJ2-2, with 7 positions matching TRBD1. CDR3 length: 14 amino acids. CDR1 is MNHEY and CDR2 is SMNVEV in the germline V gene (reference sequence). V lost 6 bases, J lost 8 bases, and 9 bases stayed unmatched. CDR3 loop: CASRQDRVVGELFF. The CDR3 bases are TGTGCCAGCAGACAAGACAGGGTGGTTGGGGAGCTGTTTTTT.

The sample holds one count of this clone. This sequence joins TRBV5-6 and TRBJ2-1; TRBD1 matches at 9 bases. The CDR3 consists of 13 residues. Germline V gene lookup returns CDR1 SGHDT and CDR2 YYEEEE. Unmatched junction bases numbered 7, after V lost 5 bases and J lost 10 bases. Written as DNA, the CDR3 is TGTGCCAGCAGGACTAAGGACAGGGGAGAGCAGTTCTTC. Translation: CASRTKDRGEQFF.

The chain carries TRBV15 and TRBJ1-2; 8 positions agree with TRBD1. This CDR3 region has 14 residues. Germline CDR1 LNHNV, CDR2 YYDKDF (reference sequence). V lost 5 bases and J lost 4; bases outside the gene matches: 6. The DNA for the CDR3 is TGTGCCACCAGCGCCCAGGGACAGGCCTATGGCTACACCTTC. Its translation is CATSAQGQAYGYTF.

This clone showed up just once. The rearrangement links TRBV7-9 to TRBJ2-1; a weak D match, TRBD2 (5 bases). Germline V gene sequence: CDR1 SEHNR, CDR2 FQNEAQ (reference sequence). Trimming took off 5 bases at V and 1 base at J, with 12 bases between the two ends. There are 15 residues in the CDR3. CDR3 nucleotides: TGTGCCAGCAGCCCGGCGGGCGGTTCCTACAATGAGCAGTTCTTC. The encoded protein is CASSPAGGSYNEQFF.

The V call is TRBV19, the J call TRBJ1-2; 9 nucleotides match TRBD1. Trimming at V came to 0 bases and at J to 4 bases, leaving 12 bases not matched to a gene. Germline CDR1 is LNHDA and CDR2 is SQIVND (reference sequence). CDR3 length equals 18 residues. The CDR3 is CASSIDHRGTGGSYGYTF. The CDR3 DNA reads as TGTGCCAGTAGTATAGATCACAGGGGCACAGGGGGCAGCTATGGCTACACCTTC.

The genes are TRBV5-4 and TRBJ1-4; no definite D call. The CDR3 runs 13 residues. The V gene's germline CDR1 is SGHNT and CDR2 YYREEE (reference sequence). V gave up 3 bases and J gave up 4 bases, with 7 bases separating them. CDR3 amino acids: CASSSGYNEKLFF. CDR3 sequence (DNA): TGTGCCAGCAGCTCCGGTTATAATGAAAAACTGTTTTTT.

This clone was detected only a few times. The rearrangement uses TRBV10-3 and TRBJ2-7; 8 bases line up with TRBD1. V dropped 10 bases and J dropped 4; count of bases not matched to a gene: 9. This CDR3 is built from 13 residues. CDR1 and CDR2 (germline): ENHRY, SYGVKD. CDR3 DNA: TGTGCCACCTCGACAGGGGATGGATACGAGCAGTACTTC. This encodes CATSTGDGYEQYF.

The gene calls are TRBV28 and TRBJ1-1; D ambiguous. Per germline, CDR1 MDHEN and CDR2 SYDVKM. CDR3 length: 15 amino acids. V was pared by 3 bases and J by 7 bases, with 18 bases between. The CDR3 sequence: CASSLSGSGLVEAFF. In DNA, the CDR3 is TGTGCCAGCAGTTTGTCTGGGAGCGGTTTGGTTGAAGCTTTCTTT.

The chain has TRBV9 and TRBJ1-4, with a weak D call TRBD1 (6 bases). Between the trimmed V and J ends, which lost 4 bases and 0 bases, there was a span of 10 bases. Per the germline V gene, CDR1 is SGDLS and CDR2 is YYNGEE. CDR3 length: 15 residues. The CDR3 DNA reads TGTGCCAGCAGCAGCAGGGGTACAACTAATGAAAAACTGTTTTTT. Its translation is CASSSRGTTNEKLFF. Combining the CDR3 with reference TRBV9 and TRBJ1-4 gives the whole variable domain DSGVTQTPKHLITATGQRVTLRCSPRSGDLSVYWYQQSLDQGLQFLIQYYNGEERAKGNILERFSAQQFPDLHSELNLSSLELGDSALYFCASSSRGTTNEKLFFGSGTQLSVL.

CDR3 protein: CASGRGQGNNEQFF. CDR3 sequence (DNA): TGTGCCAGCGGTAGGGGACAGGGAAACAATGAGCAGTTCTTC. The rearrangement uses TRBV6-5 and TRBJ2-1, with TRBD1 identical over 9 bases. The germline CDR1 and CDR2 sequences are MNHEY and SVGAGI. The J segment lost 5 bases and the V segment lost 8 bases, leaving 7 bases of the junction unmatched. The CDR3 is 14 residues long.

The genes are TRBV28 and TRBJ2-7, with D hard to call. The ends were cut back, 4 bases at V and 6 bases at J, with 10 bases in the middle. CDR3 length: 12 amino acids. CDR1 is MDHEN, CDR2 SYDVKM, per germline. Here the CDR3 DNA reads TGTGCCAGCAGTTCCCAATGGAGCGAGCAGTACTTC. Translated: CASSSQWSEQYF.

CDR3 nucleotides: TGTGCCAGCAGTGGCCGACTTCCCGGGGGAGGTGAAAAACTGTTTTTT. This codes for CASSGRLPGGGEKLFF. The chain links TRBV2 to TRBJ1-4; TRBD1 might be the D (5 bases). Between the trimmed V and J ends, which lost 4 bases and 7 bases, there was a span of 19 bases. Germline loops: CDR1 SNHLY, CDR2 FYNNEI. The CDR3 covers 16 residues.